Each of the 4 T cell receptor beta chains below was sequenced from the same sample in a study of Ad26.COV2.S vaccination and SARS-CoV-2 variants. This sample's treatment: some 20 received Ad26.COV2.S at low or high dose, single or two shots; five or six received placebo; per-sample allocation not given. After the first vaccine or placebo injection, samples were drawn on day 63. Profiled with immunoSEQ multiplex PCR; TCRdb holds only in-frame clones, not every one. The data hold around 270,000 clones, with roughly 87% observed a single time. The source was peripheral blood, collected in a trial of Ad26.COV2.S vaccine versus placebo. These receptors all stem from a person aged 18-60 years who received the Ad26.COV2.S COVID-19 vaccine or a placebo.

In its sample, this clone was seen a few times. This CDR3 is CAWSYRGGQPQHF. The CDR3 DNA sequence: TGTGCCTGGAGTTACAGGGGAGGGCAGCCCCAGCATTTT. The chain links TRBV30 to TRBJ1-5; 7 nucleotides align to TRBD1. The CDR3 covers 13 residues. The germline V gene encodes CDR1 GTSNPN and CDR2 SVGIG (reference sequence). Germline trimming cut 2 bases from V and 7 bases from J; bases unmatched to any gene: 5. Complete variable domain (other parts from reference TRBV30 and TRBJ1-5): SQTIHQWPATLVQPVGSPLSLECTVEGTSNPNLYWYRQAAGRGLQLLFYSVGIGQISSEVPQNLSASRPQDRQFILSSKKLLLSDSGFYLCAWSYRGGQPQHFGDGTRLSIL.

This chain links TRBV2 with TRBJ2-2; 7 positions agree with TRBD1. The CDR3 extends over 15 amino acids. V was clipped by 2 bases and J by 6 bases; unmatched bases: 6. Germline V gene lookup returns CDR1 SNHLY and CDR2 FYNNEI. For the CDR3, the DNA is TGTGCCAGCAGTGAATTGAGCCAGGGGGCCGGGGAGCTGTTTTTT. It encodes CASSELSQGAGELFF.

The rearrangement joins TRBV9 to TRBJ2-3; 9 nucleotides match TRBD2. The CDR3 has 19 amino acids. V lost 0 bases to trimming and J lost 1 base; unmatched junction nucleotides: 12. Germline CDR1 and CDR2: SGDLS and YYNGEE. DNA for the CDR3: TGTGCCAGCAGCGTAGCGACGAAGACTAGGACTAGCGGCACAGATACGCAGTATTTT. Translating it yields CASSVATKTRTSGTDTQYF. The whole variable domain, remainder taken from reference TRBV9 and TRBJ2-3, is DSGVTQTPKHLITATGQRVTLRCSPRSGDLSVYWYQQSLDQGLQFLIQYYNGEERAKGNILERFSAQQFPDLHSELNLSSLELGDSALYFCASSVATKTRTSGTDTQYFGPGTRLTVL.

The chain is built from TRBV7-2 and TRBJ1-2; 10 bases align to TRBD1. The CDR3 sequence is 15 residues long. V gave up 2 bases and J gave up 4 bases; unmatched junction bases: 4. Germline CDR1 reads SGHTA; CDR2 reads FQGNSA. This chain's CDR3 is CASSLTRDRGYGYTF. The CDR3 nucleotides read TGTGCCAGCAGCTTAACTCGGGACAGGGGCTATGGCTACACCTTC.